The T cell receptor beta chain described here comes from a study of human T cells and chemical hapten exposure. Study context: Small differences in pooled library volume mainly drove the variation in TCR yields per sample.

Via MiXCR, TCRdb re-called the RACE reads, giving one row per CDR3 protein. The table has about 56,000 distinct CDR3 sequences, 9% to 9.5% seen once. Regarding time point: patch test 1, 2 weeks after DPC sensitization. Stated treatment: therapeutic diphenylcyclopropenone sensitization with weekly scalp DPC. Donors were 18 to 70-year-old alopecia patients suitable for DPC. This clonotype was counted at least ten times. Germline-derived CDR1 and CDR2 are LGHNA and YNFKEQ. V dropped 4 bases and J dropped 0; count of bases not matched to a gene: 12. The CDR3 spans 19 residues. Material: whole blood, obtained in connection with sensitization to the hapten diphenylcyclopropenone (DPC). The chain couples TRBV4-2 to TRBJ2-6; 7 bases match TRBD1. The sequence was obtained from a woman aged 40 to 50 with alopecia areata. Some clones in this sample may be carry-over from other donors' samples. DNA for the CDR3: TGTGCCAGCAGCCTTTTGACCGGGACAGCCAGCTCTGGGGCCAACGTCCTGACTTTC. Amino acid sequence: CASSLLTGTASSGANVLTF.